One and the same sample provided the 9 T cell receptor beta chains below, sequenced in a study of T cells after yellow fever vaccination (dated by TCRdb to the late 2010s). The library was generated by 5' RACE. The reads were generated on an Illumina HiSeq 2500. The public reads were run again by TCRdb, first through fastp at Q25 and then through MiXCR, and only productive beta chains were kept. One record per CDR3 amino acid sequence lists the most common genes and DNA. This sample is represented by some 560,000 distinct CDR3 sequences; about 19% of them were singletons. The ten largest clonotypes hold approximately 14% of the sample. The treatment or condition label corresponds to: live attenuated yellow fever vaccine strain. The sample was PBMCs, taken 15 days after the yellow fever booster vaccination. The source of these receptors is a man in his thirties or forties who received the YFV17D yellow fever vaccine.

The chain couples TRBV11-2 to TRBJ2-3; D is unresolved. V was trimmed by 1 base and J by 14 bases, leaving 10 bases between them. The CDR3 consists of 11 residues. Germline V gene sequence: CDR1 SGHAT, CDR2 FQNNGV. CDR3 coding DNA: TGTGCCAGCAGCTTAGGGCAGAGTGGGTATTTT. Translation gives CASSLGQSGYF.

This clonotype was counted between two and nine times. The gene calls are TRBV15 and TRBJ2-5, with a tentative D call TRBD1 (5 bases). Per germline, CDR1 LNHNV and CDR2 YYDKDF (reference sequence). This CDR3 has 13 amino acids. Trimming left V 0 bases short and J 4 bases short, with 6 bases between. For the CDR3, the DNA is TGTGCCACCAGCAGAGACCAGGGAGAGACCCAGTACTTC. Encoded protein: CATSRDQGETQYF.

This chain uses TRBV5-5 with TRBJ1-2; D may be TRBD1 (5 bases). Germline CDR1 and CDR2: SGHKS and YYEKEE (reference sequence). The CDR3 sequence is 14 residues long. V was cut by 3 bases and J by 0 bases, with 9 bases left in between. The CDR3 DNA follows: TGTGCCAGCAGCTGGGACCGATCTAACTATGGCTACACCTTC. Protein product: CASSWDRSNYGYTF.

There are a few counts of this clonotype. This chain links TRBV24-1 with TRBJ1-2; D not certain. CDR3 length: 12 amino acids. CDR1 and CDR2 from the germline V gene are KGHDR and SFDVKD. Trimming removed 3 bases at V and 4 bases at J, with 5 bases between. The CDR3 reads CATSDGPYGYTF. The CDR3 DNA reads as TGTGCCACCAGTGATGGACCCTATGGCTACACCTTC.

The rearrangement joins TRBV6-1 to TRBJ2-3, with TRBD1 matching 7 bases. Per the germline V gene, CDR1 is MNHNS and CDR2 is SASEGT. After removal of 5 bases from V and 1 base from J, the junction contained 12 bases not matched to a gene. This CDR3 comprises 17 residues. Here the CDR3 reads CASSPLTGTARTDTQYF. CDR3 nucleotides: TGTGCCAGCAGTCCTTTAACCGGGACAGCCCGCACAGATACGCAGTATTTT.

In this sample, this clonotype turned up a few times. The gene calls are TRBV7-2 and TRBJ2-1; TRBD1 agrees at 9 bases. CDR3 length: 17 amino acids. V was clipped by 2 bases and J by 2 bases; unmatched bases: 7. Germline V CDR1 and CDR2: SGHTA, FQGNSA. The chain's CDR3 is CASSLPRQGVPYNEQFF. DNA for the CDR3: TGTGCCAGCAGCTTACCACGACAGGGGGTCCCCTACAATGAGCAGTTCTTC.

This clonotype was picked up a small number of times. The gene calls are TRBV29-1 and TRBJ2-3; D may be TRBD2 (6 bases). Trimming left V 8 bases short and J 6 bases short, with 24 bases between. The germline CDR1 and CDR2 sequences are SQVTM and ANQGSEA. CDR3 length equals 15 residues. CDR3 protein: CSSTPGGGSRDTQYF. The CDR3, as DNA: TGCAGCTCCACACCCGGGGGAGGCAGTCGGGATACGCAGTATTTT.

The chain joins TRBV12-3 or TRBV12-4 to TRBJ2-1; perhaps TRBD1 as D (5 bases). This CDR3 comprises 13 residues. V shed 3 bases and J shed 6 bases, with 9 bases lying between them. CDR3 in DNA: TGTGCCAGCAGTTTGGCAGGGATCAATGAGCAGTTCTTC. This encodes CASSLAGINEQFF.

The chain has TRBV29-1 and TRBJ2-7, with D possibly TRBD2 on 6 matching bases. The CDR3 loop spans 15 amino acids. Trimming left V 3 bases short and J 0 bases short, with 15 bases between. CDR1 is SQVTM and CDR2 is ANQGSEA in the germline V gene. The CDR3 DNA reads TGCAGCGTTGACGTAGCGGCTCCCAGCTCCTACGAGCAGTACTTC. This codes for CSVDVAAPSSYEQYF.